The next 15 T cell receptor beta chains were all read from a single sample in a study of blood T cell repertoires in COVID-19. Profiling relied on immunoSEQ multiplex PCR, and the TCRdb table lists in-frame clones only, not all of them. Among roughly 170,000 clones listed, approximately 79% were seen once. Sample: peripheral blood. Receptors were obtained from a woman aged 55-69 years with COVID-19, enrolled during active disease.

The sample holds a few counts of this clone. V is TRBV7-8 and J is TRBJ1-1, with 8 bases fitting TRBD1. The V and J ends lost 7 bases and 1 base, in that order; junction bases with no gene match: 5. The CDR3 has 14 residues. Germline V gene sequence: CDR1 SGHVS, CDR2 FQNEAQ. The DNA of the CDR3 is TGTGCCAGCATCAAGGGACAGGAGAACACTGAAGCTTTCTTT. It codes for CASIKGQENTEAFF.

This clone was recorded a few times. This chain joins TRBV13 and TRBJ1-2; D unclear. Germline CDR1 is PRHDT and CDR2 is FYEKMQ (reference sequence). Trimming removed 2 bases at V and 5 bases at J, with 12 bases between. This CDR3 spans 14 amino acids. The CDR3 DNA sequence: TGTGCCAGCAGCTTATCAGACAAATTGTATGGCTACACCTTC. Translated: CASSLSDKLYGYTF.

V and J are TRBV28 and TRBJ2-3, with 11 nucleotides matching TRBD2. Germline-derived CDR1 and CDR2 are MDHEN and SYDVKM. This CDR3 contains 15 residues. V lost 7 bases, J lost 3 bases, and 6 bases stayed unmatched. CDR3 coding DNA: TGTGCCAGCACTCTGGGGACTAGCGGTACAGATACGCAGTATTTT. Protein product: CASTLGTSGTDTQYF.

The rearrangement joins TRBV7-3 to TRBJ2-1; 11 bases map to TRBD1. Germline CDR1 is SGHTA and CDR2 is FQGTGA. V shed 5 bases and J 7 bases; nucleotides not matched to a gene: 7. This CDR3 is 15 amino acids long. The CDR3 region has the DNA TGTGCCAGCAGCCCAGGGACAGGGGGGAGGAATGAGCAGTTCTTC. Amino acids: CASSPGTGGRNEQFF.

The V and J genes are TRBV5-1 and TRBJ1-4; 7 bases are a match to TRBD1. Germline loops: CDR1 SGHRS, CDR2 YFSETQ. With 1 base clipped from V and 8 bases from J, the junction kept 14 bases outside the gene matches. This CDR3 region has 17 residues. In DNA, the CDR3 is TGCGCCAGCAGCTTGTCCCAACTAGGAGGGGGCAGCGAAAAACTGTTTTTT. Translating gives CASSLSQLGGGSEKLFF.

The rearrangement joins TRBV2 to TRBJ1-2; 7 positions match TRBD1. Germline V lookup: CDR1 SNHLY, CDR2 FYNNEI. V was pared by 6 bases and J by 9 bases, with 16 bases of the junction left unmatched. The CDR3 extends over 15 amino acids. CDR3 in DNA: TGTGCCAGCAGCCCCGGGACAGCCACAGCCTTTAGCTACACCTTC. Protein sequence: CASSPGTATAFSYTF.

This chain links TRBV27 with TRBJ2-5, with 9 nucleotides matching TRBD2. The CDR3 totals 16 residues. CDR1 and CDR2 from the germline V gene are MNHEY and SMNVEV (reference sequence). V was clipped by 0 bases and J by 5 bases; unmatched bases: 7. CDR3: CASSLSLAGIRETQYF. CDR3 nucleotide sequence: TGTGCCAGCAGTTTATCCCTAGCGGGGATAAGGGAGACCCAGTACTTC.

In this sample, this clone turned up once. The chain combines TRBV2 with TRBJ1-5; 7 positions agree with TRBD1. Germline V gene sequence: CDR1 SNHLY, CDR2 FYNNEI. The length of the CDR3 is 13 residues. V lost 6 bases, J lost 8 bases, and 7 bases stayed unmatched. CDR3 loop: CASRVDRAEPQHF. The CDR3 nucleotides are TGTGCCAGCAGAGTTGACAGGGCTGAGCCCCAGCATTTT.

The chain recombines TRBV11-2 with TRBJ1-1, with unresolved D. Germline V gene sequence: CDR1 SGHAT, CDR2 FQNNGV. The V gene lost 3 bases and the J gene lost 1 base, with 9 bases spanning the gap. The CDR3 is 14 amino acids. The CDR3 loop reads CASSFEGRNTEAFF. The CDR3 DNA reads TGTGCCAGCAGCTTCGAAGGGAGGAACACTGAAGCTTTCTTT.

The gene calls are TRBV29-1 and TRBJ2-1; possible D gene TRBD2, 5 bases. The CDR3 sequence is 10 residues long. Germline V lookup: CDR1 SQVTM, CDR2 ANQGSEA. V was pared by 7 bases and J by 5 bases, with 6 bases between. CDR3 sequence: CSGRHNEQFF. DNA of the CDR3: TGCAGCGGGAGGCACAATGAGCAGTTCTTC.

This rearrangement joins TRBV6-5 to TRBJ1-2, with 8 bases fitting TRBD1. The CDR3 runs 13 residues. The V and J ends lost 5 bases and 5 bases, in that order; junction bases with no gene match: 4. Looked up from germline, CDR1 is MNHEY and CDR2 is SVGAGI. Here the CDR3 reads CASSRDRRYGYTF. The CDR3 nucleotides read TGTGCCAGCAGTAGGGACAGGCGATATGGCTACACCTTC.

The rearrangement links TRBV7-2 to TRBJ2-7; TRBD2 aligns across 10 bases. Trimming at V came to 3 bases and at J to 0 bases, leaving 5 bases not matched to a gene. The V gene's germline CDR1 is SGHTA and CDR2 FQGNSA. This CDR3 region has 16 residues. CDR3 DNA sequence: TGTGCCAGCAGCTTGGAGGGGACTAGCGCCTCCTACGAGCAGTACTTC. Protein sequence: CASSLEGTSASYEQYF.

This sequence joins TRBV5-4 and TRBJ1-1; 8 bases are a match to TRBD1. Germline CDR1 reads SGHNT; CDR2 reads YYREEE (reference sequence). The CDR3 consists of 14 residues. V trimming: 6 bases; J trimming: 5 bases; junction bases outside the gene matches: 9. The CDR3 DNA sequence: TGTGCCAGCATCGAGACAGGGGTGGATACTGAAGCTTTCTTT. This translates into CASIETGVDTEAFF.

This chain links TRBV1 with TRBJ2-1; TRBD2, the D gene given by the table, was not confirmed from the DNA. TRBV1 is designated a pseudogene. There are 16 residues in the CDR3. This chain's CDR3 is CTSSLSGTSGSNEQFF. The CDR3 coding sequence is TGCACCAGCAGCCTATCCGGGACTAGCGGGAGCAATGAGCAGTTCTTC.

The chain uses TRBV6-5 and TRBJ1-5, with D unresolved. The V end lost 2 bases, the J end lost 7 bases, and 12 bases lay between the germline ends. CDR1 and CDR2 (germline): MNHEY, SVGAGI. The CDR3 extends over 14 amino acids. The CDR3 reads CASSYAGEGQPQHF. CDR3 sequence (DNA): TGTGCCAGCAGTTACGCCGGGGAAGGGCAGCCCCAGCATTTT.